This T cell receptor beta chain emerged from a study of regulatory T cells in long-lasting Graves disease. Construction of the TCR beta libraries employed iRepertoire HTBI primers in conjunction with Arm-PCR of CDR3 regions. TCRdb reanalysed the multiplex PCR reads using MiXCR and keeps one entry per CDR3 protein. The sample contains roughly 410,000 distinct CDR3 sequences, about 15% of which appear only once. Time point described: newly diagnosed GD, antithyroid drugs for less than 3 months. Scientists built the TCR library using RNA that was extracted from PBMCs. In germline, CDR1 is SGHNT, CDR2 YENEEA. CDR3 length: 13 residues. V was trimmed by 5 bases and J by 2 bases, leaving 10 bases between them. Separately, the same data were catalogued under a study of T cells in Graves' hyperthyroidism and ophthalmopathy.

The sequence was collected from a woman aged 35 to 49 with Graves disease. The specimen comprised peripheral blood mononuclear cells (PBMCs), sampled at new diagnosis, from a patient treated with antithyroid drugs. The rearrangement joins TRBV11-3 to TRBJ2-7; no firm D call. The CDR3 sequence: CASSRPATYEQYF. The CDR3 bases are TGTGCCAGCAGCCGCCCGGCGACCTACGAGCAGTACTTC.